The 17 T cell receptor beta chains below all came from one sample that was sequenced in a study of sequential checkpoint blockade in melanoma. Treatment in this sample: randomized to nivolumab then ipilimumab (arm A) or the reverse (arm B). Libraries were prepared by immunoSEQ multiplex PCR; TCRdb keeps only in-frame clonotypes and omits some of them. The sample carries some 4,100 clones, more than 20% recorded once. Sequencing was performed on tumor tissue (inferred from file names), taken from a patient given nivolumab and ipilimumab in sequence. The receptors here all came from a human donor with melanoma.

This clone was recorded at least ten times. The chain couples TRBV11-3 to TRBJ2-5; D may match TRBD1 or TRBD2 (7 bases each). The CDR3 is 17 amino acids. Germline assignment: CDR1 SGHNT and CDR2 YENEEA. V shed 5 bases and J shed 0 bases, with 19 bases lying between them. CDR3 bases: TGTGCCAGCAGCCAAAACCGACAGGGAGGGTACCAAGAGACCCAGTACTTC. It is translated as CASSQNRQGGYQETQYF.

The chain carries TRBV30 and TRBJ1-2; tentative D call: TRBD1 (6 bases). This CDR3 is built from 14 residues. Germline V gene data show CDR1 as GTSNPN and CDR2 as SVGIG (reference sequence). V was pared by 5 bases and J by 3 bases, with 16 bases between. The CDR3 protein is CAWASVYRDYGYTF. The CDR3 DNA reads as TGTGCCTGGGCCTCCGTGTACAGGGACTATGGCTACACCTTC.

CDR3 in amino acids: CASRSSYNSPLHF. The CDR3 DNA follows: TGTGCCAGCAGGAGCTCCTATAATTCACCCCTCCACTTT. The chain has TRBV6-8 and TRBJ1-6; D is unresolved. Germline CDR1 MNHGY, CDR2 SAAAGT. This CDR3 region has 13 residues. The V and J ends lost 6 bases and 0 bases respectively, with 3 bases between them.

This clone is classed as medium-sized. V and J are TRBV6-8 and TRBJ1-6; D unclear. CDR1 is MNHGY and CDR2 is SAAAGT in the germline V gene. The V and J ends lost 2 bases and 5 bases respectively, with 4 bases between them. The CDR3 extends over 13 amino acids. The CDR3 sequence is CASSYRDNSPLHF. The CDR3 DNA reads TGTGCCAGCAGTTACAGGGATAATTCACCCCTCCACTTT.

In this sample, this clone turned up many times. The V call is TRBV11-3, the J call TRBJ2-2; D is possibly TRBD1 (7 bases). Germline V lookup: CDR1 SGHNT, CDR2 YENEEA. V gave up 3 bases and J gave up 3 bases, with 14 bases separating them. The CDR3 is 16 residues long. Written as DNA, the CDR3 is TGTGCCAGCAGCTTGGAGGGACAGACTTACACCGGGGAGCTGTTTTTT. Translated, it gives CASSLEGQTYTGELFF. The full variable domain, rest sourced from reference TRBV11-3 and TRBJ2-2, is EAGVVQSPRYKIIEKKQPVAFWCNPISGHNTLYWYLQNLGQGPELLIRYENEEAVDDSQLPKDRFSAERLKGVDSTLKIQPAELGDSAVYLCASSLEGQTYTGELFFGEGSRLTVL.

This clone was seen only a few times. The genes are TRBV28 and TRBJ2-3; 12 nucleotides agree with TRBD2. CDR1 MDHEN and CDR2 SYDVKM come from the germline V gene. There are 17 residues in the CDR3. J lost 2 bases, V lost 7 bases, and 10 bases had no gene match. CDR3 sequence (DNA): TGTGCCAGCACCCTCGCTAGCGGGGGGGTGGTCACAGATACGCAGTATTTT. Its translation: CASTLASGGVVTDTQYF.

The gene calls are TRBV12-5 and TRBJ1-1; D might be TRBD1 (5 bases). In germline, CDR1 is LGHNT, CDR2 FRNRAP. The CDR3 is 15 amino acids. This CDR3 is CASTPGGRMNTEAFF. CDR3 nucleotides: TGTGCCAGCACCCCGGGGGGACGAATGAACACTGAAGCTTTCTTT.

The chain joins TRBV23-1 to TRBJ1-1; 9 bases are shared with TRBD1. TRBV23-1 qualifies as an ORF whose function is uncertain. The CDR3 totals 16 residues. The V gene end was trimmed by 0 bases and the J gene end by 3 bases; junction bases not matched to a gene: 5. CDR3: CASSQSGDRADTEAFF. CDR3 in DNA: TGCGCCAGCAGTCAATCGGGGGACAGGGCGGACACTGAAGCTTTCTTT.

This clone has a handful of counts. The chain combines TRBV6-8 with TRBJ2-7; D call uncertain. The CDR3 covers 13 residues. Germline CDR1 and CDR2: MNHGY and SAAAGT. The V end lost 5 bases, the J end lost 3 bases, and 11 bases lay between the germline ends. CDR3 coding DNA: TGTGCCAGCAGTGATGTGCTTGACTACGAGCAGTACTTC. It is translated as CASSDVLDYEQYF.

This clone was counted a few times. At the DNA level, this CDR3 is encoded by other sequences in the same sample as well. The V and J genes are TRBV11-3 and TRBJ2-3; D is ambiguous. The CDR3 has 14 amino acids. CDR1 and CDR2 from the germline V gene are SGHNT and YENEEA. With 2 bases removed from V and 0 bases from J, the gap between germline ends came to 6 bases. The CDR3 here is CASSLTASTDTQYF. CDR3 DNA: TGTGCCAGCAGCTTAACGGCTAGCACAGATACGCAGTATTTT.

The J gene is TRBJ1-3, the V gene TRBV10-3; D is undetermined. The V end lost 2 bases, the J end lost 3 bases, and 5 bases lay between the germline ends. CDR1 is ENHRY and CDR2 is SYGVKD in the germline V gene. CDR3 length: 13 residues. CDR3 DNA: TGTGCCATCAGTGAGCCTGGTGGAAACACCATATATTTT. Translated, it gives CAISEPGGNTIYF.

This clone is termed medium-sized. This chain connects TRBV11-3 to TRBJ1-4, with 7 positions matching TRBD1. After removal of 5 bases from V and 3 bases from J, the junction contained 3 bases not matched to a gene. The germline V gene has CDR1 SGHNT and CDR2 YENEEA. The CDR3 runs 14 residues. The CDR3 sequence is CASSPGTANEKLFF. For the CDR3, the DNA is TGTGCCAGCAGCCCAGGGACAGCTAATGAAAAACTGTTTTTT.

In its sample, this clone was seen many times. V gene TRBV11-3 combines with J gene TRBJ2-7; D remains unclear. The CDR3 has 14 residues. V was cut by 0 bases and J by 2 bases, with 8 bases left in between. CDR1 is SGHNT and CDR2 is YENEEA in the germline V gene. CDR3 region: CASSLEDGAYEQYF. The CDR3 nucleotides are TGTGCCAGCAGCTTAGAAGACGGAGCCTACGAGCAGTACTTC.

Within the sample, this clone is medium-sized (0.01 to 0.1%). This chain links TRBV11-3 with TRBJ2-2; D unresolved. The CDR3 runs 15 residues. Trimming pared 4 bases from V and 8 bases from J, leaving 17 bases between. CDR1 and CDR2 from the germline V gene are SGHNT and YENEEA. In DNA, the CDR3 is TGTGCCAGCAGCTGGAATTCTGCAAATCCTGGGGAGCTGTTTTTT. Its translation: CASSWNSANPGELFF.

This clone is medium-sized (0.01 to 0.1%). The chain joins TRBV28 to TRBJ2-3, with D perhaps assigned TRBD1 or TRBD2 (5 bases each). Germline V lookup: CDR1 MDHEN, CDR2 SYDVKM. The CDR3 extends over 12 amino acids. Trimming removed 6 bases at V and 4 bases at J, with 8 bases between. The CDR3 coding sequence is TGTGCCAGCAGCAGAGGGGCAGATACGCAGTATTTT. Protein sequence: CASSRGADTQYF.

This chain uses TRBV19 with TRBJ2-2, with a weak D call TRBD2 (6 bases). Germline V gene data show CDR1 as LNHDA and CDR2 as SQIVND (reference sequence). Trimming stripped 3 bases from V and 6 bases from J, with 17 bases between. The CDR3 extends over 16 amino acids. In DNA form, the CDR3 reads TGTGCCAGTAGTATTCCCGGGGGTTCCGGTCCCGGGGAGCTGTTTTTT. It encodes CASSIPGGSGPGELFF. Complete variable domain (other parts from reference TRBV19 and TRBJ2-2): DGGITQSPKYLFRKEGQNVTLSCEQNLNHDAMYWYRQDPGQGLRLIYYSQIVNDFQKGDIAEGYSVSREKKESFPLTVTSAQKNPTAFYLCASSIPGGSGPGELFFGEGSRLTVL.

In its sample, this clone was seen many times. V usage is TRBV11-3 and J usage is TRBJ2-3; D gene unclear. CDR3 length: 17 amino acids. Germline CDR1 and CDR2: SGHNT and YENEEA. V was pared by 5 bases and J by 1 base, with 19 bases between. The DNA for the CDR3 is TGTGCCAGCAGCGCTAGGCGCCAATTTTTACGCACAGATACGCAGTATTTT. Its protein product is CASSARRQFLRTDTQYF.